This T cell receptor beta chain was recorded in a study of cytomegalovirus exposure and HLA in healthy donors. After removal of 5 bases from V and 7 bases from J, the junction contained 15 bases not matched to a gene. The CDR3 is 15 residues long. Looked up from germline, CDR1 is SQVTM and CDR2 is ANQGSEA. Study-level findings and limits: Most CMV-associated TCR beta chains appeared HLA-restricted in a later analysis. DRB1 showed the most TCR associations and HLA-C the fewest in a later analysis, as rates varied by HLA locus.

To note about this clone: What it recognizes is unknown.

13 Jbeta primers and 60 Vbeta primers were used for the PCR. Data came from immunoSEQ multiplex PCR; TCRdb stores just in-frame clones and leaves some out. The profile covers approximately 190,000 clones, with 84% appearing a single time and 2% to 3% taken by the ten largest. The sample taken for sequencing was PBMCs. J is TRBJ1-1 and V is TRBV29-1; TRBD1 agrees at 8 bases. The receptor was derived from a woman aged 50 to 65 in good health and CMV-seropositive. In nucleotides, the CDR3 is TGCAGCGTTTCCACACAGACAGGGGCGCTTTTTGAAGCTTTCTTT. Translation gives CSVSTQTGALFEAFF.